A selection of T cell receptor beta chains follows, all from one sample in a study of patients and donors after allogeneic stem cell transplantation. TCRdb recomputed calls from the RT-PCR reads with MiXCR, one row per CDR3 protein. The table includes some 880,000 distinct CDR3 sequences, 15% to 20% detected once. Sequenced: blood, either unsorted or a sorted T cell fraction (not recorded which). Source of these receptors: a human donor who was either an allogeneic HSCT recipient or a stem cell or donor lymphocyte infusion donor (not recorded which). It is not recorded whose cells these are; they may come from a transplant donor. CDR3s include the opening cysteine and the closing phenylalanine or tryptophan. D genes are given only for firm matches. A row's size may be missing; if present it is once, few, many or a size class.

d_call	v_call	j_call	clone_size	cdr3_nt	cdr3_aa
NA	TRBV6-2/TRBV6-3	TRBJ2-2	NA	TGTGCCAGCAGTAAACAGGGTGTCGGGGAGCTGTTTTTT	CASSKQGVGELFF
TRBD1	TRBV12-3/TRBV12-4	TRBJ2-7	many	TGTGCCAGCAGTTTCTCGTCTCGCGGCCTGGGACAGGGCTACGAGCAGTACTTC	CASSFSSRGLGQGYEQYF
TRBD1	TRBV9	TRBJ1-1	few	TGTGCCAGCAGCGTATACCGGACAGGGAACACTGAAGCTTTCTTT	CASSVYRTGNTEAFF
NA	TRBV20-1	TRBJ1-5	few	TGCAGTGCTAGAGCCACAACCAAGGAACCCCAGCATTTT	CSARATTKEPQHF
TRBD1	TRBV5-1	TRBJ2-1	few	TGCGCCAGCAGCTTGGCCGGGGACAGGGGAACCGAGCAGTTCTTC	CASSLAGDRGTEQFF
NA	TRBV5-1	TRBJ2-6	few	TGCGCCAGCAGCTCACTGGGAATCTCTGGGGCCAACGTCCTGACTTTC	CASSSLGISGANVLTF
NA	TRBV7-9	TRBJ1-1	NA	TGTGCCAGCAGCTTAGTGGCGGGTGAAGCTTTCTTT	CASSLVAGEAFF
NA	TRBV3-1	TRBJ1-1	NA	TGTGCCAGCAGCCAAGGGGTAGAAGGTAGGAAAGCTTTCTTT	CASSQGVEGRKAFF
NA	TRBV20-1	TRBJ2-5	few	TGCAGTGCTTACTCAGACAGGACGCCTTCCACCCAGTACTTC	CSAYSDRTPSTQYF
NA	TRBV4-1	TRBJ2-7	NA	TGCGCCAGCAGCCAAGGGACAGTCAGCTACGAGCAGTACTTC	CASSQGTVSYEQYF
NA	TRBV7-2	TRBJ2-1	few	TGTGCCAGCAGCTTAGGAGGGAGAGGGCGGCATGAGCAGTTCTTC	CASSLGGRGRHEQFF
NA	TRBV27	TRBJ2-5	NA	TGTGCCAGCAGTCTCCTAGGGAGATCCAGGGAGACCCAGTACTTC	CASSLLGRSRETQYF
TRBD2	TRBV27	TRBJ2-1	NA	TGTGCCAGCAGTTTCTTACTAGCGGGGGGGCCGAATGAGCAGTTCTTC	CASSFLLAGGPNEQFF
NA	TRBV15	TRBJ2-7	NA	TGTGCCACCAGCAGCCGCGTCGGGAGAACGACCTACGAGCAGTACTTC	CATSSRVGRTTYEQYF
NA	TRBV10-3	TRBJ2-1	few	TGTGCCATCACCCCCGGGACAATACTGGCCCATGAGCAGTTCTTC	CAITPGTILAHEQFF
TRBD2	TRBV7-8	TRBJ2-1	NA	TGTGCCAGCAGCCCTAGACGGACTAGCGGGAGATATTACAATGAGCAGTTCTTC	CASSPRRTSGRYYNEQFF
TRBD2	TRBV6-5	TRBJ2-7	NA	TGTGCCAGCAGTTCCACACTAGCGGGAGGGCCAGGTGAGCAGTACTTC	CASSSTLAGGPGEQYF
TRBD2	TRBV20-1	TRBJ2-7	NA	TGCAGTGCTAGACTAGCGGGGACGGAGCAGTACTTC	CSARLAGTEQYF
TRBD2	TRBV5-1	TRBJ2-7	NA	TGCGCCAGCCGGCTCGCGGGGGATTTGTACGAGCAGTACTTC	CASRLAGDLYEQYF